A single sample is the source of the 17 T cell receptor beta chains below, sequenced in a study of blood T cell repertoires in COVID-19. The table came from immunoSEQ multiplex PCR; TCRdb's copy has only in-frame clones and leaves some out. The sample carries hundreds of thousands of clones, 80% to 90% recorded once. Source material: PBMCs or T cells enriched from blood (not recorded which). The receptors originated from a woman aged 25 to 39 who had recovered from COVID-19.

The genes are TRBV5-4 and TRBJ2-7; possibly TRBD2 for D (5 bases). The germline V gene has CDR1 SGHNT and CDR2 YYREEE (reference sequence). The CDR3 is 14 residues long. Trimming took off 4 bases at V and 2 bases at J, with 13 bases between the two ends. The CDR3: CASSRGLPTYEQYF. The CDR3 nucleotides are TGTGCCAGCAGCCGAGGACTGCCAACCTACGAGCAGTACTTC.

The rearrangement uses TRBV19 and TRBJ1-5; 7 nucleotides agree with TRBD1. The CDR3 contains 15 residues. In germline, CDR1 is LNHDA, CDR2 SQIVND (reference sequence). J lost 4 bases, V lost 7 bases, and 10 bases had no gene match. The CDR3 loop is CASTPGQDSNQPQHF. The CDR3 DNA is TGTGCCAGTACCCCTGGACAGGACTCTAATCAGCCCCAGCATTTT. Full variable domain (remainder filled in from reference TRBV19 and TRBJ1-5): DGGITQSPKYLFRKEGQNVTLSCEQNLNHDAMYWYRQDPGQGLRLIYYSQIVNDFQKGDIAEGYSVSREKKESFPLTVTSAQKNPTAFYLCASTPGQDSNQPQHFGDGTRLSIL.

The J gene is TRBJ1-2, the V gene TRBV3-1 (or the pseudogene TRBV3-2), with no clear D. Germline V gene lookup returns CDR1 LGHDT and CDR2 YNNKEL (reference sequence). The V end was cut by 11 bases, the J end by 4 bases, with 14 bases between. The CDR3 consists of 12 residues. Here the CDR3 reads CACGEVGYGYTF. CDR3 coding DNA: TGTGCCTGCGGCGAGGTAGGCTATGGCTACACCTTC.

The V call is TRBV27, the J call TRBJ2-1, with D maybe TRBD2 (7 bases). Trimming took 2 bases from V and 10 from J, leaving 18 bases between them. CDR3 size: 15 residues. Germline values: CDR1 MNHEY, CDR2 SMNVEV (reference sequence). CDR3 DNA sequence: TGTGCCAGCAGTTTAGATCGACAGTGGGGGGGCGAGCAGTTCTTC. Translated: CASSLDRQWGGEQFF.

V and J are TRBV9 and TRBJ1-4; 10 nucleotides line up with TRBD1. V lost 2 bases and J lost 6; bases outside the gene matches: 4. The CDR3 contains 15 residues. Looked up from germline, CDR1 is SGDLS and CDR2 is YYNGEE. CDR3 bases: TGTGCCAGCAGCGTTTCCGGGACAGGGGATGAAAAACTGTTTTTT. This encodes CASSVSGTGDEKLFF.

The genes are TRBV4-3 and TRBJ2-7; no clear D gene. This CDR3 has 19 amino acids. V was cut by 4 bases and J by 2 bases, with 27 bases left in between. Germline CDR1 is LGHNA and CDR2 is YSLEER. Written as DNA, the CDR3 is TGCGCCAGCAGCCTTTATTTAAGTGACGAACTCGGGTCTCCCTACGAGCAGTACTTC. The encoded protein is CASSLYLSDELGSPYEQYF.

The chain couples TRBV20-1 to TRBJ2-7, with D possibly matching TRBD2 (6 bases). The CDR3 consists of 11 residues. Trimming shortened V by 6 bases and J by 1 base, and 7 bases separated the two germline ends. CDR1 is DFQATT and CDR2 is SNEGSKA in the germline V gene (reference sequence). CDR3 nucleotide sequence: TGCAGTGCGGGGGGTTCCTACGAGCAGTACTTC. It is translated as CSAGGSYEQYF.

This chain connects TRBV11-2 to TRBJ2-3; D uncertain. Trimming shortened V by 3 bases and J by 0 bases, and 10 bases separated the two germline ends. The CDR3 has 15 residues. Germline V lookup: CDR1 SGHAT, CDR2 FQNNGV. In DNA form, the CDR3 reads TGTGCCAGCAGCTTGAGAGGATCTAGCACAGATACGCAGTATTTT. Its translation: CASSLRGSSTDTQYF.

A single count supports this clone. The chain has TRBV4-3 and TRBJ1-2; D gene uncertain. The CDR3 is made up of 16 amino acids. CDR1 is LGHNA, CDR2 YSLEER, per germline. Trimming stripped 0 bases from V and 8 bases from J, with 19 bases between. CDR3 sequence (DNA): TGCGCCAGCAGCCAAGATTGGGCCCAGGCGATTCGGGGCTACACCTTC. Its translation: CASSQDWAQAIRGYTF.

V is TRBV9 and J is TRBJ2-7; 7 bases are a match to TRBD2. V was pared by 0 bases and J by 1 base, with 4 bases of the junction left unmatched. The germline V gene encodes CDR1 SGDLS and CDR2 YYNGEE. The CDR3 contains 15 residues. The CDR3 sequence is CASSVGGGESYEQYF. In DNA form, the CDR3 reads TGTGCCAGCAGCGTAGGGGGGGGAGAGTCCTACGAGCAGTACTTC.

The V call is TRBV5-1, the J call TRBJ1-4; 7 bases match TRBD1. CDR3 size: 16 residues. Germline CDR1 is SGHRS and CDR2 is YFSETQ. V gave up 7 bases and J gave up 5 bases; unmatched junction bases: 14. CDR3 sequence reads: CASRDSGSGVNEKLFF. In DNA form, the CDR3 reads TGCGCCAGCCGGGACAGCGGGTCCGGGGTGAATGAAAAACTGTTTTTT.

The J gene is TRBJ1-6, the V gene TRBV21-1; TRBD1, the table's D call, lacks a check against the DNA. TRBV21-1 is termed a pseudogene. The CDR3 loop spans 16 amino acids. CDR3 in DNA: TGTGCCAGCAGCAAGGGGGACAGGGGCGACAATTCACCCCTCCACTTT. It encodes CASSKGDRGDNSPLHF.

V gene TRBV28 combines with J gene TRBJ1-2; TRBD1 might be the D (6 bases). The CDR3 runs 13 residues. V was clipped by 2 bases and J by 12 bases, with 16 bases between them. CDR1 and CDR2 from the germline V gene are MDHEN and SYDVKM. The CDR3 reads CASSLRGGERDTF. The CDR3, as DNA: TGTGCCAGCAGTTTACGTGGGGGCGAGAGGGACACCTTC.

This clone was seen ten or more times. The rearrangement uses TRBV11-2 and TRBJ1-2; D unresolved. Per germline, CDR1 SGHAT and CDR2 FQNNGV. V was trimmed by 0 bases and J by 10 bases, leaving 12 bases between them. The CDR3 totals 13 residues. Written as DNA, the CDR3 is TGTGCCAGCAGCTTAGAGCCAGGCCCCGTCTACACCTTC. It is translated as CASSLEPGPVYTF.

The chain links TRBV12-3 or TRBV12-4 to TRBJ2-7; weak D call: TRBD1 (5 bases). The CDR3 is 13 amino acids. Trimming removed 6 bases at V and 6 bases at J, with 15 bases between. Here the CDR3 reads CASRRQGTPEQYF. The CDR3 DNA follows: TGTGCCAGCAGACGGCAGGGTACACCCGAGCAGTACTTC.

This sequence joins TRBV5-4 and TRBJ1-1; 8 bases agree with TRBD1. Germline V gene sequence: CDR1 SGHNT, CDR2 YYREEE (reference sequence). This CDR3 comprises 13 residues. Trimming removed 5 bases from V and 7 bases from J; junction bases left unmatched: 7. The CDR3 here is CASSLDRGGEAFF. The CDR3, as DNA: TGTGCCAGCAGTCTAGACAGGGGAGGTGAAGCTTTCTTT. Complete variable domain (other parts from reference TRBV5-4 and TRBJ1-1): ETGVTQSPTHLIKTRGQQVTLRCSSQSGHNTVSWYQQALGQGPQFIFQYYREEENGRGNFPPRFSGLQFPNYSSELNVNALELDDSALYLCASSLDRGGEAFFGQGTRLTVV.

The V call is TRBV28, the J call TRBJ2-7; D not certain. The CDR3 totals 13 residues. The germline gives CDR1 MDHEN, CDR2 SYDVKM. V dropped 3 bases and J dropped 4 bases, with 10 bases sitting between them. Here the CDR3 reads CASSFYSKYEQYF. CDR3 DNA sequence: TGTGCCAGCAGTTTCTACAGTAAATACGAGCAGTACTTC.